The count of the clone carrying this T cell receptor beta chain is one. Its target is unknown. The entry originates in a study of T cell responses to AZD1222 COVID-19 vaccine. About the research overall: The analysis combined second doses at about 4 or about 12 weeks. Study conclusions and caveats: Epitopes outside B.1.351 and B.1.1.7 mutated regions reportedly drew nearly half of spike TCRs. Most donors were white British, females outnumbered males, and clonal diversity was possibly underestimated. No day 14 peak samples; only post-peak repertoires were characterized.

The CDR3 length is 12 residues. Germline values: CDR1 SGHNT, CDR2 YYREEE (reference sequence). V lost 4 bases, J lost 5 bases, and 10 bases lay in between. Clones were read by immunoSEQ multiplex PCR, and TCRdb kept only the in-frame ones, dropping some. The sample has approximately 140,000 clones, about 91% seen once. The chain couples TRBV5-4 to TRBJ2-7; perhaps TRBD2 as D (5 bases). The specimen was peripheral blood, collected on day 0 of AZD1222 vaccination. This receptor was identified in an adult in good health. CDR3 sequence: CASSLPGNEQYF. The DNA of the CDR3 is TGTGCCAGCAGCCTCCCGGGAAACGAGCAGTACTTC.